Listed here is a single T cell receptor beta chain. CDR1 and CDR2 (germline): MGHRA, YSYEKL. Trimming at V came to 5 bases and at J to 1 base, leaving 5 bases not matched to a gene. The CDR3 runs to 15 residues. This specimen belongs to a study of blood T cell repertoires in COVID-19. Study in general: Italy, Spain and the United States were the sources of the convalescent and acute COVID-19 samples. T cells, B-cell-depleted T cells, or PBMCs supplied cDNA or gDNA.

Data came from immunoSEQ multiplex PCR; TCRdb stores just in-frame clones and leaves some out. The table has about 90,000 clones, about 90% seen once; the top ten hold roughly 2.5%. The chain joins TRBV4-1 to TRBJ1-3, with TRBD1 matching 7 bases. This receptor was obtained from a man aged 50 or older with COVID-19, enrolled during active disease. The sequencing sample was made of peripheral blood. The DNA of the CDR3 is TGCGCCAGCAGCGAACAGGGGATATCTGGAAACACCATATATTTT. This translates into CASSEQGISGNTIYF.